Below are 11 T cell receptor beta chains sequenced from a single sample in a study of blood T cell repertoires in COVID-19. This table comes from immunoSEQ multiplex PCR, and its TCRdb copy is limited to in-frame clones, with some not included. The sample has about 66,000 clones; roughly 91% are singletons. Sequenced sample: peripheral blood. The receptor source for this set is a man aged 60-69 years with acute or convalescent COVID-19.

The rearrangement joins TRBV11-2 to TRBJ1-1; D remains ambiguous. The V gene's germline CDR1 is SGHAT and CDR2 FQNNGV. Trimming pared 2 bases from V and 2 bases from J, leaving 12 bases between. The CDR3 consists of 15 residues. The CDR3, as DNA: TGTGCCAGCAGCTTACGGGGAGGAGGTAACACTGAAGCTTTCTTT. Encoded protein: CASSLRGGGNTEAFF.

V gene TRBV5-1 combines with J gene TRBJ2-5; 9 bases map to TRBD1. The CDR3 totals 16 residues. J gave up 4 bases and V 4 bases, and 11 bases lay outside the gene matches. In germline, CDR1 is SGHRS, CDR2 YFSETQ. CDR3 DNA sequence: TGCGCCAGCAGCCGGGGACAGGGTAGTATTCCAGAGACCCAGTACTTC. It is translated as CASSRGQGSIPETQYF. The full variable domain, in which reference TRBV5-1 and TRBJ2-5 provide the parts outside the CDR3, is KAGVTQTPRYLIKTRGQQVTLSCSPISGHRSVSWYQQTPGQGLQFLFEYFSETQRNKGNFPGRFSGRQFSNSRSEMNVSTLELGDSALYLCASSRGQGSIPETQYFGPGTRLLVL.

V usage is TRBV6-5 and J usage is TRBJ1-6; D gene ambiguous. The V end lost 6 bases, the J end lost 7 bases, and 10 bases lay between the germline ends. Germline V lookup: CDR1 MNHEY, CDR2 SVGAGI. The CDR3 covers 13 residues. The CDR3 DNA is TGTGCCAGCAGAGGAGGCTGGAATTCACCCCTCCACTTT. Translation: CASRGGWNSPLHF.

This clone appeared once. The genes are TRBV7-9 and TRBJ1-1, with D tentatively TRBD1 (5 bases). V was cut by 5 bases and J by 3 bases, with 16 bases left in between. Germline CDR1 and CDR2: SEHNR and FQNEAQ (reference sequence). This CDR3 is 15 amino acids long. Here the CDR3 DNA reads TGTGCCAGCAGCCTTGAGAAGGGACTCTACACTGAAGCTTTCTTT. This gives the protein CASSLEKGLYTEAFF.

This clone was recorded only once. The chain uses TRBV5-1 and TRBJ2-3; D gene uncertain. This CDR3 comprises 13 residues. Trimming removed 7 bases from V and 4 bases from J, with 13 bases in between. CDR1 SGHRS and CDR2 YFSETQ come from the germline V gene. The CDR3 coding sequence is TGCGCCAGCGCTTCTAGTTGGGCAGATACGCAGTATTTT. It codes for CASASSWADTQYF.

The J gene is TRBJ1-1, the V gene TRBV19; D not resolved. V was cut by 3 bases and J by 1 base, with 3 bases left in between. The CDR3 totals 12 residues. In germline, CDR1 is LNHDA, CDR2 SQIVND (reference sequence). CDR3 amino acids: CASSIGNTEAFF. The CDR3 DNA follows: TGTGCCAGTAGTATCGGGAACACTGAAGCTTTCTTT. The variable domain in full, completed from reference TRBV19 and TRBJ1-1, reads DGGITQSPKYLFRKEGQNVTLSCEQNLNHDAMYWYRQDPGQGLRLIYYSQIVNDFQKGDIAEGYSVSREKKESFPLTVTSAQKNPTAFYLCASSIGNTEAFFGQGTRLTVV.

The V gene is TRBV9, the J gene TRBJ2-7; 7 nucleotides match TRBD1. V dropped 0 bases and J dropped 4; count of bases not matched to a gene: 4. Looked up from germline, CDR1 is SGDLS and CDR2 is YYNGEE. This CDR3 has 14 residues. The CDR3 here is CASSVGGRGYEQYF. The CDR3 DNA is TGTGCCAGCAGCGTAGGCGGCAGGGGGTACGAGCAGTACTTC.

The chain is built from TRBV7-8 and TRBJ2-7, with 7 bases that match TRBD1. V lost 7 bases to trimming and J lost 0 bases; unmatched junction nucleotides: 6. Germline-derived CDR1 and CDR2 are SGHVS and FQNEAQ. The length of the CDR3 is 14 residues. The CDR3 protein is CASKQRQGSYEQYF. Here the CDR3 DNA reads TGTGCCAGCAAGCAAAGACAGGGCTCCTACGAGCAGTACTTC.

The rearrangement uses TRBV4-1 and TRBJ1-2; 8 nucleotides line up with TRBD1. Unmatched junction bases numbered 12, after V lost 0 bases and J lost 3 bases. CDR3 length equals 18 residues. Looked up from germline, CDR1 is MGHRA and CDR2 is YSYEKL. CDR3 in DNA: TGCGCCAGCAGCCAAGATCGGAACAGGGGGATAGGTGACTATGGCTACACCTTC. This encodes CASSQDRNRGIGDYGYTF.

The V call is TRBV19, the J call TRBJ1-6, with 7 bases lining up with TRBD1. CDR1 is LNHDA, CDR2 SQIVND, per germline (reference sequence). The CDR3 runs 15 residues. V lost 2 bases, J lost 14 bases, and 12 bases stayed unmatched. CDR3 region: CASSINRDSGLALHF. CDR3 nucleotide sequence: TGTGCCAGTAGTATAAACCGGGACAGCGGGTTGGCCCTCCACTTT.

A single count supports this clone. The chain joins TRBV4-2 to TRBJ2-2, with 7 bases aligning to TRBD2. V was pared by 1 base and J by 7 bases, with 6 bases of the junction left unmatched. Germline assignment: CDR1 LGHNA and CDR2 YNFKEQ. This CDR3 is built from 15 residues. The CDR3 DNA is TGTGCCAGCAGCCAAGCGCCGGGCGGGGGCGGGGAGCTGTTTTTT. Translated: CASSQAPGGGGELFF.